This T cell receptor (beta chain) emerged from a study of blood T cell repertoires in COVID-19. Study in general: Acute and convalescent COVID-19 specimens originated in the United States, Italy and Spain.

Repertoires were generated with immunoSEQ multiplex PCR, while TCRdb's copy carries only in-frame clones and drops some. The sample lists approximately 500,000 clones, roughly nine tenths occurring once. Seattle patients were enrolled during active infection and followed longitudinally. Trimming removed 6 bases at V and 1 base at J, with 9 bases between. Germline V gives CDR1 SGHTA, CDR2 FQGNSA. The CDR3 runs 13 residues. The rearrangement joins TRBV7-2 to TRBJ1-1; D is undetermined. The sample consisted of peripheral blood. The TCR sequence derives from a woman in her fifties or sixties with COVID-19, enrolled during active disease. The CDR3, as DNA: TGTGCCAGCAGTCTGGGCTCGAACACTGAAGCTTTCTTT. This encodes CASSLGSNTEAFF.